The 2 T cell receptor beta chains below come from one sample, sequenced in a study of OX40 agonist ivuxolimab in advanced cancers. Generated by immunoSEQ multiplex PCR, the TCRdb table keeps only in-frame clones and is missing some. The data hold some 66,000 clones, with about 91% observed a single time. The sequencing here drew on CD4+ or CD8+ T cells sorted from blood, taken in a trial of the OX40 agonist ivuxolimab. These receptors were obtained from an adult with an advanced solid tumor such as melanoma, head and neck, liver or kidney cancer.

The rearrangement joins TRBV15 to TRBJ1-4, with a weak D call TRBD1 (5 bases). There are 16 residues in the CDR3. Germline V gives CDR1 LNHNV, CDR2 YYDKDF (reference sequence). V was shortened by 2 bases and J by 2 bases, with 12 bases between the two germline ends. The CDR3 reads CATSRLEGLTNEKLFF. In nucleotides, the CDR3 is TGTGCCACCAGCAGACTCGAGGGGTTGACTAATGAAAAACTGTTTTTT.

The V and J genes are TRBV19 and TRBJ1-1; unclear D gene. Germline CDR1 and CDR2: LNHDA and SQIVND (reference sequence). The CDR3 is 15 amino acids. V lost 3 bases and J lost 1, with 12 bases in between. CDR3 DNA sequence: TGTGCCAGTAGTATCCCAGAGGCAGGGAACACTGAAGCTTTCTTT. Translating it yields CASSIPEAGNTEAFF.